What follows are 18 T cell receptor beta chains derived from one specimen sequenced in a study of cytomegalovirus exposure and HLA in healthy donors. 60 Vbeta and 13 Jbeta primers were used in PCR. The method was immunoSEQ multiplex PCR; TCRdb's version includes in-frame clones alone and lacks a portion of them. The repertoire includes 170,000 or so clones, over 70% of them detected once, and 2.5% to 4% sits in the top ten. Sequencing used PBMCs. The origin of the receptors is a woman between 45 and 65 years old in good health and CMV-seropositive.

CDR3 residues: CAISVETVGRSPLHF. CDR3 coding DNA: TGTGCCATCAGTGTTGAGACAGTGGGGAGGTCACCCCTCCACTTT. The chain joins TRBV10-3 to TRBJ1-6; TRBD1 is a possible D gene (5 bases). The CDR3 is 15 amino acids. Germline lookup yields CDR1 ENHRY and CDR2 SYGVKD. V was shortened by 4 bases and J by 10 bases, with 17 bases between the two germline ends.

The chain uses TRBV5-1 and TRBJ1-1; D perhaps matches TRBD1 (5 bases). The CDR3 runs 15 residues. Trimming pared 3 bases from V and 1 base from J, leaving 13 bases between. Germline loops: CDR1 SGHRS, CDR2 YFSETQ. Written as DNA, the CDR3 is TGCGCCAGCAGCTGGGGTGGGGGGGAGAACACTGAAGCTTTCTTT. Protein sequence: CASSWGGGENTEAFF.

The V and J genes are TRBV5-6 and TRBJ2-7; TRBD1 matches 11 bases. CDR1 SGHDT and CDR2 YYEEEE come from the germline V gene. V dropped 7 bases and J dropped 3; count of bases not matched to a gene: 9. This CDR3 region has 15 residues. The CDR3 sequence is CASSWTGGPFYEQYF. DNA for the CDR3: TGTGCCAGCTCCTGGACAGGGGGCCCTTTCTACGAGCAGTACTTC.

The chain joins TRBV5-6 to TRBJ1-4, with TRBD1 as a possible D gene (5 bases). V was trimmed by 4 bases and J by 7 bases, leaving 20 bases between them. Germline CDR1 SGHDT, CDR2 YYEEEE. The CDR3 contains 16 residues. CDR3 nucleotide sequence: TGTGCCAGCAGCAGCGGTAGGGAGGGGTCCATTGAAAAACTGTTTTTT. Its translation is CASSSGREGSIEKLFF.

This clone was detected a few times. The rearrangement uses TRBV6-1 and TRBJ1-4; D is uncertain. Germline lookup yields CDR1 MNHNS and CDR2 SASEGT. Trimming removed 3 bases at V and 4 bases at J, with 12 bases between. This CDR3 spans 15 amino acids. The CDR3: CASSDNPGYNEKLFF. In DNA, the CDR3 is TGTGCCAGCAGTGATAATCCAGGCTATAATGAAAAACTGTTTTTT.

This chain uses TRBV6-5 with TRBJ1-2; the D is unclear. The CDR3 sequence is 13 residues long. Germline V gene data show CDR1 as MNHEY and CDR2 as SVGAGI. V shed 8 bases and J shed 1 base, with 11 bases lying between them. The CDR3 coding sequence is TGTGCCAGCCCCCCCGCCAGTAACTATGGCTACACCTTC. It yields the protein CASPPASNYGYTF.

This clone was seen a few times. One end of the junction varies from germline; a read error may be responsible. The rearrangement uses TRBV11-2 and TRBJ2-4; perhaps TRBD2 as D (5 bases). Germline V gene lookup returns CDR1 SGHAT and CDR2 FQNNGV. The CDR3 sequence is 15 residues long. Here the CDR3 reads CASSFGPGGGNSQYF. The CDR3 DNA reads as TGTGCCAGCAGCTTTGGACCCGGAGGTGGGAACAGTCAGTACTTC.

CDR3 DNA sequence: TGTGCCAGCAGCTTTCCACCAACCGGGACACATAACACCGGGGAGCTGTTTTTT. As protein: CASSFPPTGTHNTGELFF. The chain couples TRBV7-8 to TRBJ2-2; perhaps TRBD1 as D (6 bases). Germline V gene lookup returns CDR1 SGHVS and CDR2 FQNEAQ. Trimming stripped 3 bases from V and 2 bases from J, with 19 bases between. The CDR3 has 18 residues. The full variable domain, rest sourced from reference TRBV7-8 and TRBJ2-2, is GAGVSQSPRYKVAKRGQDVALRCDPISGHVSLFWYQQALGQGPEFLTYFQNEAQLDKSGLPSDRFFAERPEGSVSTLKIQRTQQEDSAVYLCASSFPPTGTHNTGELFFGEGSRLTVL.

The chain has TRBV7-2 and TRBJ2-2, with 15 bases lining up with TRBD2. V lost 5 bases, J lost 4 bases, and 11 bases stayed unmatched. The CDR3 runs 19 residues. Germline lookup yields CDR1 SGHTA and CDR2 FQGNSA. The CDR3 sequence is CASSVPGTSGRPGTGELFF. The CDR3 nucleotides are TGTGCCAGCAGCGTCCCCGGGACTAGCGGGAGGCCGGGCACCGGGGAGCTGTTTTTT. The full variable domain, with the rest looked up from reference TRBV7-2 and TRBJ2-2, is GAGVSQSPSNKVTEKGKDVELRCDPISGHTALYWYRQSLGQGLEFLIYFQGNSAPDKSGLPSDRFSAERTGGSVSTLTIQRTQQEDSAVYLCASSVPGTSGRPGTGELFFGEGSRLTVL.

The chain is built from TRBV12-5 and TRBJ2-5; TRBD2 matches 14 bases. Germline V lookup: CDR1 LGHNT, CDR2 FRNRAP. V lost 1 base to trimming and J lost 1 base; unmatched junction nucleotides: 2. The CDR3 extends over 17 amino acids. CDR3 sequence (DNA): TGTGCTAGTGGTTTGGGACTAGCGGGAGGGCTCCAAGAGACCCAGTACTTC. It translates to CASGLGLAGGLQETQYF.

J is TRBJ1-1 and V is TRBV18, with 9 nucleotides matching TRBD1. The CDR3 has 14 amino acids. Germline loops: CDR1 KGHSH, CDR2 LQKENI. J was trimmed by 6 bases and V by 3 bases; bases with no gene match: 5. In nucleotides, the CDR3 is TGTGCCAGCTCACCCGGGACAGGGACCCCTGAAGCTTTCTTT. Its protein is CASSPGTGTPEAFF.

The chain combines TRBV30 with TRBJ2-5; 10 bases align to TRBD2. Germline CDR1 is GTSNPN and CDR2 is SVGIG (reference sequence). Unmatched junction bases numbered 5, after V lost 2 bases and J lost 2 bases. This CDR3 has 15 residues. The CDR3 spells CAWSLAGGAQETQYF. CDR3 nucleotide sequence: TGTGCCTGGAGTTTAGCGGGGGGCGCTCAAGAGACCCAGTACTTC. The complete variable domain, with remaining parts taken from reference TRBV30 and TRBJ2-5, reads SQTIHQWPATLVQPVGSPLSLECTVEGTSNPNLYWYRQAAGRGLQLLFYSVGIGQISSEVPQNLSASRPQDRQFILSSKKLLLSDSGFYLCAWSLAGGAQETQYFGPGTRLLVL.

This clone appeared a single time. The CDR3 DNA reads TGTGCCAGCAGCTTAGTACAGCCGCATGAAAAACTGTTTTTT. Encoded protein: CASSLVQPHEKLFF. The chain recombines TRBV7-9 with TRBJ1-4; D gene unclear. The germline V gene has CDR1 SEHNR and CDR2 FQNEAQ (reference sequence). Trimming took 1 base from V and 6 from J, leaving 9 bases between them. The CDR3 consists of 14 residues.

This chain joins TRBV28 and TRBJ2-7; D is perhaps TRBD1 (6 bases). Trimming took off 4 bases at V and 4 bases at J, with 23 bases between the two ends. The germline V gene has CDR1 MDHEN and CDR2 SYDVKM. The CDR3 has 17 amino acids. The CDR3 is CASSSAHLRQEKYEQYF. DNA for the CDR3: TGTGCCAGCAGTTCCGCCCATCTTAGACAGGAGAAATACGAGCAGTACTTC.

V gene TRBV2 combines with J gene TRBJ1-2; weak D call: TRBD1 (6 bases). Germline CDR1 is SNHLY and CDR2 is FYNNEI. Trimming shortened V by 8 bases and J by 12 bases, and 25 bases separated the two germline ends. The CDR3 runs 14 residues. The CDR3 is CASQLADRRKCDTF. In DNA form, the CDR3 reads TGTGCCAGCCAACTCGCAGACAGGCGCAAGTGTGACACCTTC.

The gene calls are TRBV5-4 and TRBJ1-2, with D perhaps TRBD1 (6 bases). Germline CDR1 is SGHNT and CDR2 is YYREEE (reference sequence). V dropped 2 bases and J dropped 5 bases, with 13 bases sitting between them. This CDR3 comprises 14 residues. This CDR3 is CASSFRTETYGYTF. CDR3 DNA: TGTGCCAGCAGCTTCCGGACAGAAACTTATGGCTACACCTTC.

This clone was observed a few times. The chain employs TRBV2 and TRBJ2-3, with TRBD2 identical over 7 bases. The CDR3 sequence is 13 residues long. Germline V gene sequence: CDR1 SNHLY, CDR2 FYNNEI. The CDR3 loop reads CAGGRENVDTQYF. DNA for the CDR3: TGTGCGGGCGGGCGGGAGAACGTAGATACGCAGTATTTT. Supplemented by reference TRBV2 and TRBJ2-3, the full variable domain reads EPEVTQTPSHQVTQMGQEVILRCVPISNHLYFYWYRQILGQKVEFLVSFYNNEISEKSEIFDDQFSVERPDGSNFTLKIRSTKLEDSAMYFCAGGRENVDTQYFGPGTRLTVL.

This clone has a single count. The chain employs TRBV4-1 and TRBJ2-5; 11 bases fit TRBD1. Germline V CDR1 and CDR2: MGHRA, YSYEKL. The CDR3 consists of 19 residues. V lost 2 bases and J lost 4; bases outside the gene matches: 15. The CDR3 reads CASSQTITRTGGSGETQYF. The CDR3 DNA follows: TGCGCCAGCAGCCAAACTATTACTCGGACAGGGGGCTCCGGAGAGACCCAGTACTTC.